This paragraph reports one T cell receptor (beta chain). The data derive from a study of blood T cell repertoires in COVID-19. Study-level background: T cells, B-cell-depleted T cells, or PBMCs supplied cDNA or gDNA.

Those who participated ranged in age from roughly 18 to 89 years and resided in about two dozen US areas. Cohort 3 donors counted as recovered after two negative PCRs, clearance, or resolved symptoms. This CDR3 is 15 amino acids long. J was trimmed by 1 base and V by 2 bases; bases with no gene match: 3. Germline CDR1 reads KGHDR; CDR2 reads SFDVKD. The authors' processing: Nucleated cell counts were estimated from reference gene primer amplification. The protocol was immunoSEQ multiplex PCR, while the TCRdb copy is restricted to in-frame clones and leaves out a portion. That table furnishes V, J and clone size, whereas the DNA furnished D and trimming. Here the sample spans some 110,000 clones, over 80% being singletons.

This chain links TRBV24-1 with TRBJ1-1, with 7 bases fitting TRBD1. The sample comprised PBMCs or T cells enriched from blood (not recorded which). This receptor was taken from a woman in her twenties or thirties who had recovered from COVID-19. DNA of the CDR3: TGTGCCACCAGTGATTCACGGACAGGGAACACTGAAGCTTTCTTT. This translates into CATSDSRTGNTEAFF.